This T cell receptor beta chain is drawn from a study of CD8 T cells in Susac syndrome. The overall study: Among the Susac syndrome patients who underwent sequencing, about six had clinically active disease, while 8 or 9 of them were in remission.

The RNA, about 0.5 to 1 ug, was put through reverse transcription using random hexamers. TCRdb fed the immunoSEQ multiplex PCR reads into MiXCR, producing one record per CDR3 protein. The sample gives 75,000 to 80,000 distinct CDR3 sequences, approximately 95% of which show up once; 0.52% is in the top ten. Germline-derived CDR1 and CDR2 are SGDLS and YYNGEE. The CDR3 is 11 amino acids. After removal of 4 bases from V and 7 bases from J, the junction contained 1 base not matched to a gene. Sequenced material: CD8+ T cells from PBMCs. The receptor comes from a human donor with Susac syndrome. This chain connects TRBV9 to TRBJ1-2; 7 bases align to TRBD1. The CDR3 nucleotides are TGTGCCAGCAGCACAGGGGCTGGCTACACCTTC. Residues: CASSTGAGYTF.